This T cell receptor beta chain was sequenced for a study of T-cell memory formation after mild COVID-19. 5'RACE primed from the constant segment yielded TCR alpha and TCR beta cDNA libraries bearing sample barcodes and UMIs. One entry per CDR3 protein, called by TCRdb with MiXCR from the 5' RACE reads. Among about 270,000 distinct CDR3 sequences listed, 15% to 20% were seen once. CDR3 size: 16 residues. The germline gives CDR1 LGHNA, CDR2 YSLEER. With 0 bases removed from V and 0 bases from J, the gap between germline ends came to 6 bases. This sequence was found in a young man who had mild COVID-19 (a few samples of this study predate the infection). Cell type and time point are not known. Material: PBMCs or a T cell subset sorted from them (not recorded which). The chain uses TRBV4-3 and TRBJ2-6; D not resolved. The CDR3 is CASSQEALSGANVLTF. CDR3 sequence (DNA): TGCGCCAGCAGCCAAGAGGCTCTCTCTGGGGCCAACGTCCTGACTTTC.